Given below is one T cell receptor (beta chain) in context. These data are taken from a study of OX40 agonist ivuxolimab in advanced cancers. The CDR3 consists of 15 residues. V dropped 2 bases and J dropped 0 bases, with 11 bases sitting between them. Germline values: CDR1 GTSNPN, CDR2 SVGIG (reference sequence). Libraries were prepared by immunoSEQ multiplex PCR; TCRdb keeps only in-frame clonotypes and omits some of them. The repertoire consists of tens of thousands of clones, with nearly 90% occurring once and the leading ten covering around 0.3%. V gene TRBV30 combines with J gene TRBJ1-3, with D possibly being TRBD1 (5 bases). This TCR was sampled from an adult with an advanced solid tumor such as melanoma, head and neck, liver or kidney cancer. The input for sequencing was CD4+ or CD8+ T cells sorted from blood, taken in a trial of the OX40 agonist ivuxolimab. The CDR3 loop is CAWSRDRSSGNTIYF. The CDR3 region has the DNA TGTGCCTGGAGTCGCGACAGATCCTCTGGAAACACCATATATTTT.